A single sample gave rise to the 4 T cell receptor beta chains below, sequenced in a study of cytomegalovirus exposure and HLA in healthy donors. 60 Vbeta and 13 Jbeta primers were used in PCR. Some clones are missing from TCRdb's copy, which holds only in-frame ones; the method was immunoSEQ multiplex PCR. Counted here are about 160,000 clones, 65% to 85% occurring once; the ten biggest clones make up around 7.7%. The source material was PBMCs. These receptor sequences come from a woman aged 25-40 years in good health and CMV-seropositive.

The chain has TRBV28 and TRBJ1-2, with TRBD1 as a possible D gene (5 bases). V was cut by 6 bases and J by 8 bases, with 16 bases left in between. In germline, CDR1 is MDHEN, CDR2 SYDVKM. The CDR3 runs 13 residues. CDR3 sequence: CASSGGRGIGYTF. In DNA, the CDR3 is TGTGCCAGCAGCGGGGGACGCGGGATCGGCTACACCTTC.

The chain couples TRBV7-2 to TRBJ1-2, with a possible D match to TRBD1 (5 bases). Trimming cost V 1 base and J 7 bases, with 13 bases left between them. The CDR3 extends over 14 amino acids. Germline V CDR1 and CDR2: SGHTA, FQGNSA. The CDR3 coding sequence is TGTGCCAGCAGCTTAGTAGGCAGGGAGGGTGGCTACACCTTC. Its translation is CASSLVGREGGYTF.

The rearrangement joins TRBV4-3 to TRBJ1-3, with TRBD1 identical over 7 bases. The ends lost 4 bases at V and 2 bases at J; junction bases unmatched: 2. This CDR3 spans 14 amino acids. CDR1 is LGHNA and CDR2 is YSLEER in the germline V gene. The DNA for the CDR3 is TGCGCCAGCAGCCTCACAGGGGCTGGAAACACCATATATTTT. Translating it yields CASSLTGAGNTIYF.

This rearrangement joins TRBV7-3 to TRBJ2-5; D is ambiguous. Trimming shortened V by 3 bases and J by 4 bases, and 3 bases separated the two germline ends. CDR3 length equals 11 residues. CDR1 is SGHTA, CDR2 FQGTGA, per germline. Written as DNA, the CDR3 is TGTGCCAGCAGCTTTAGAGAGACCCAGTACTTC. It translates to CASSFRETQYF.